This T cell receptor beta chain was found in a study of shared clonotypes between healthy human individuals. Study conclusions and caveats: Relative to their counterparts shared across all four donors, non-shared clonotypes exhibited diminished generation probabilities.

The run depth of the assay was deep. How the authors handled the data: Junction-only sequences without quality scores were provided by ImmunoSEQ, so filtering was different. Assay: immunoSEQ multiplex PCR; the TCRdb copy retains only in-frame clones and omits some. For V, J and clone size, that table is used; D and trimming come from the DNA. The sample holds about 700,000 clones; 92% are singletons and the top ten take approximately 24%. Naive CD8 cells, CD45RO-negative and positively selected for CCR7, excluded terminally differentiated effector memory CD45RA+ cells. V lost 4 bases and J lost 2; bases outside the gene matches: 3. This CDR3 has 14 residues. CDR1 is SQVTM and CDR2 is ANQGSEA in the germline V gene. As regards this clone: Its target is unknown.

Sequencing was carried out using naive CD8+ T cells sorted from blood. The source is a man aged 25-45 years in good health. The rearrangement links TRBV29-1 to TRBJ2-3; 10 bases align to TRBD2. The CDR3 coding sequence is TGCAGCGTTGGGACTAGCGGTCCCACAGATACGCAGTATTTT. Translation: CSVGTSGPTDTQYF.